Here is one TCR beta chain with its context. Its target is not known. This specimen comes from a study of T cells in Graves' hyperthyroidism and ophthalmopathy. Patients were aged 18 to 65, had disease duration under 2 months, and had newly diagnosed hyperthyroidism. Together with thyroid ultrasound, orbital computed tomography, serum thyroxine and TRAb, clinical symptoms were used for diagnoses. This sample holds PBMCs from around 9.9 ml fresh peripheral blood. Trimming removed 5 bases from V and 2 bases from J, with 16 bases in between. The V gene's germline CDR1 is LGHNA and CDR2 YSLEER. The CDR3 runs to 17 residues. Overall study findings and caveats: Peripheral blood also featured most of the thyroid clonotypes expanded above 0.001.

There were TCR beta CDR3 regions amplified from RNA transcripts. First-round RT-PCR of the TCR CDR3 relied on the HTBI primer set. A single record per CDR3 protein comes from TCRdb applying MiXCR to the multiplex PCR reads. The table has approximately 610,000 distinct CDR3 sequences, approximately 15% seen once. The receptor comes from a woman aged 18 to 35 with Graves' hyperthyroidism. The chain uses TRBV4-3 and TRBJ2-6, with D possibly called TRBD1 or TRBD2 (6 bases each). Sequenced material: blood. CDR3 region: CASSATEGGAGANVLTF. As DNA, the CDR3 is TGCGCCAGCAGCGCTACGGAGGGGGGCGCTGGGGCCAACGTCCTGACTTTC.